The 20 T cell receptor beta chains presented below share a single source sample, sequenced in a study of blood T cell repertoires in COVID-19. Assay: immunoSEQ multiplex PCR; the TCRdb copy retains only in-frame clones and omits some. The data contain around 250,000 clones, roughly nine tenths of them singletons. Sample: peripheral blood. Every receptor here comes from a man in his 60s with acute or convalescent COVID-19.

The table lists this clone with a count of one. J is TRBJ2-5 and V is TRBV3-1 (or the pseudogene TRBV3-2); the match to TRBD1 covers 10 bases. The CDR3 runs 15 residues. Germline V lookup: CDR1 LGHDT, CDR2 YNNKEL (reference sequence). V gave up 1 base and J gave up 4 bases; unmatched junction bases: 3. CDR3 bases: TGTGCCAGCAGCCAAGTTTGGACAGGGGGAGAGACCCAGTACTTC. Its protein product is CASSQVWTGGETQYF.

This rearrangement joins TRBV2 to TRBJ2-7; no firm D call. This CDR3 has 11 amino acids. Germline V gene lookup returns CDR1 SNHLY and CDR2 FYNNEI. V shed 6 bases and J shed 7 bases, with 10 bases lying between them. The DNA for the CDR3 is TGTGCCAGCAGGGAAACTCCGGAGCAGTACTTC. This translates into CASRETPEQYF.

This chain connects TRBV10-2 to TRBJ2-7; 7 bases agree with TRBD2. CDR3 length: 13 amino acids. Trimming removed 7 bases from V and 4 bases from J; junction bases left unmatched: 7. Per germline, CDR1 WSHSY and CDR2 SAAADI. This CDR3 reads CASNRGGSYEQYF. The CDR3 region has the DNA TGCGCCAGCAACCGGGGAGGGTCGTACGAGCAGTACTTC.

The CDR3 sequence: CASSFGGSGNYGYTF. Here the CDR3 DNA reads TGTGCCAGCAGCTTCGGGGGGAGCGGCAACTATGGCTACACCTTC. The chain links TRBV5-6 to TRBJ1-2; TRBD1 is a possible D gene (5 bases). Trimming took off 2 bases at V and 2 bases at J, with 13 bases between the two ends. CDR1 is SGHDT and CDR2 is YYEEEE in the germline V gene. The CDR3 totals 15 residues.

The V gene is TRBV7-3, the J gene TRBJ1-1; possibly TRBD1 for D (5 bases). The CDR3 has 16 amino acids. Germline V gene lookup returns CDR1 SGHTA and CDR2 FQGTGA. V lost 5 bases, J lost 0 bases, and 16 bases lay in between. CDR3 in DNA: TGTGCCAGCAGCCCGCAGTCAGGGTTGTTGAACACTGAAGCTTTCTTT. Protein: CASSPQSGLLNTEAFF.

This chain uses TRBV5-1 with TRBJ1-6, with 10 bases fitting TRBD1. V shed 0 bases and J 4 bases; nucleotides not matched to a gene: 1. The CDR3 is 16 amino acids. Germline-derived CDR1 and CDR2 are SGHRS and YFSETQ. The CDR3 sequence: CASSLEGQGYNSPLHF. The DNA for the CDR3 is TGCGCCAGCAGCTTGGAGGGACAGGGGTATAATTCACCCCTCCACTTT.

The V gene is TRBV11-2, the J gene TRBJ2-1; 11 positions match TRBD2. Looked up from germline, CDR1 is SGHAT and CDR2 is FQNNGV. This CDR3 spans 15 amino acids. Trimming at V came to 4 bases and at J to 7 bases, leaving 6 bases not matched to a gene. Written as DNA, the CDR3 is TGTGCCAGCAGCTCCCTAGCGGGAGGAAGGAATGAGCAGTTCTTC. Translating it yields CASSSLAGGRNEQFF.

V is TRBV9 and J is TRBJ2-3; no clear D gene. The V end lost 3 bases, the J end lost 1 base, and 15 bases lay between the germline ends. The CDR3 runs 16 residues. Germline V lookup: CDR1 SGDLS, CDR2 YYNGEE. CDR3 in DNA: TGTGCCAGCAGCGGACCGGGTCCGGGTGGCACAGATACGCAGTATTTT. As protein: CASSGPGPGGTDTQYF.

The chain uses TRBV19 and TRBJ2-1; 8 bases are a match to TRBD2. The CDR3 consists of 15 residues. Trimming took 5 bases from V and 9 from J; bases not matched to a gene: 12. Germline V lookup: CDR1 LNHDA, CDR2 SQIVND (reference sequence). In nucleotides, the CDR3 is TGTGCCAGTAGTCTCCAGGGGACTAGGCATGGTGAGCAGTTCTTC. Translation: CASSLQGTRHGEQFF.

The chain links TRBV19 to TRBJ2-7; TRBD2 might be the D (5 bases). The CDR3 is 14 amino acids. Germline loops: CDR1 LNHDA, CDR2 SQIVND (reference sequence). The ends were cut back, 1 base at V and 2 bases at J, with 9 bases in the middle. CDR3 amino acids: CASSIGEGPYEQYF. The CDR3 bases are TGTGCCAGTAGTATAGGAGAGGGCCCCTACGAGCAGTACTTC.

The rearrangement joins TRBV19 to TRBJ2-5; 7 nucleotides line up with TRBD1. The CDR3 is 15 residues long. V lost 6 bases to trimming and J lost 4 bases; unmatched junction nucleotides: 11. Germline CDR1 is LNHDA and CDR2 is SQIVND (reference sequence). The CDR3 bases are TGTGCCAGTAGCCAACAGGGGACCCCTAGAGAGACCCAGTACTTC. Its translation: CASSQQGTPRETQYF.

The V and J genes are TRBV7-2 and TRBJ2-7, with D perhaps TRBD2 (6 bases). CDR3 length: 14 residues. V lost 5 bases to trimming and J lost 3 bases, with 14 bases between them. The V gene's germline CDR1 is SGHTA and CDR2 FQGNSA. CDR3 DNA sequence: TGTGCCAGCAGCACTTCCACGGGGGTCTACGAGCAGTACTTC. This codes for CASSTSTGVYEQYF.

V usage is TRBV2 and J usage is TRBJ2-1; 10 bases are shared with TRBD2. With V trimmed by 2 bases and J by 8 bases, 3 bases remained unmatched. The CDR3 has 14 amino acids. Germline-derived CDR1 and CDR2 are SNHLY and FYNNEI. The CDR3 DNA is TGTGCCAGCAGTGAACTAGCGGGAGCGGATGAGCAGTTCTTC. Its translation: CASSELAGADEQFF.

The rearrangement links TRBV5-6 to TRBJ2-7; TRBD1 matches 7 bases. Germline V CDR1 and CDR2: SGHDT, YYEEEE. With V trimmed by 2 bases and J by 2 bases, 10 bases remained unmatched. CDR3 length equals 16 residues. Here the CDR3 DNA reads TGTGCCAGCAGCTTCGGCCCGGGACAGAGTGCCTACGAGCAGTACTTC. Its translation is CASSFGPGQSAYEQYF.

CDR3 DNA sequence: TGTGCCAGCTCACCAGGGAGGCACACTGAAGCTTTCTTT. Translation gives CASSPGRHTEAFF. The rearrangement uses TRBV18 and TRBJ1-1, with unresolved D. This CDR3 is built from 13 residues. The germline V and J ends were trimmed by 2 bases and 3 bases, with 7 bases remaining between them. Germline CDR1 reads KGHSH; CDR2 reads LQKENI.

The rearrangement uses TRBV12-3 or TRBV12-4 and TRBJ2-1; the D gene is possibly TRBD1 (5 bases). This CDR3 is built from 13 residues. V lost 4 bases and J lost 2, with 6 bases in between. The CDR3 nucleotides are TGTGCCAGCAGTTCGGACACCTACAATGAGCAGTTCTTC. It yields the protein CASSSDTYNEQFF.

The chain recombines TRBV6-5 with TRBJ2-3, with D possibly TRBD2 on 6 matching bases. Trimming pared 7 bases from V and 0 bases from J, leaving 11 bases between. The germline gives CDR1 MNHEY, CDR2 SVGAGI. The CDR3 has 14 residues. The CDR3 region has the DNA TGTGCCAGCAATCCGGGACTGAGCACAGATACGCAGTATTTT. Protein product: CASNPGLSTDTQYF.

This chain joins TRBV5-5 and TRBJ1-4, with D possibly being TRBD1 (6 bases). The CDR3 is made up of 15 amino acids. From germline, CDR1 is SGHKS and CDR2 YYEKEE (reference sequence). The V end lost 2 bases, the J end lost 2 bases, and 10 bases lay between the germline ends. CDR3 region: CASSFSGATNEKLFF. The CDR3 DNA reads TGTGCCAGCAGCTTCTCAGGGGCTACTAATGAAAAACTGTTTTTT.

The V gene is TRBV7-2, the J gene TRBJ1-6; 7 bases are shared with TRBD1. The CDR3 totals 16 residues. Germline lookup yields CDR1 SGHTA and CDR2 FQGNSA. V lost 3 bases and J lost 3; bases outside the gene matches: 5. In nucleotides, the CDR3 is TGTGCCAGCAGCTTGGACAGGCTGGGCTATAATTCACCCCTCCACTTT. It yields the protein CASSLDRLGYNSPLHF.

The CDR3 DNA reads as TGCAGTGCTAGTAACGCAGGCGATCAGCCCCAGCATTTT. Translated: CSASNAGDQPQHF. V gene TRBV20-1 combines with J gene TRBJ1-5, with D unresolved. The CDR3 loop spans 13 amino acids. Per the germline V gene, CDR1 is DFQATT and CDR2 is SNEGSKA (reference sequence). V was pared by 3 bases and J by 5 bases, with 11 bases between.